A selection of T cell receptor beta chains follows, all from one sample in a study of blood T cells in healthy people across ages. From the 5' RACE reads, TCRdb called clonotypes with MiXCR, one entry per CDR3 protein. In the table there are 1.2 million to 1.5 million distinct CDR3 sequences, around 39% of which are singletons. Input material: blood. Every receptor here comes from a woman younger than 35 in good health. The CDR3 runs from the conserved cysteine through the conserved F or W. A D gene is named only where the DNA matches it firmly.

d_gene: TRBD2
j_gene: TRBJ2-3
v_gene: TRBV5-1
CDR3aa: CASSQGLAPASTDTQYF

d_gene: TRBD1
j_gene: TRBJ1-2
v_gene: TRBV6-6
CDR3aa: CASRAGGGGEIDTF

d_gene: .
j_gene: TRBJ2-1
v_gene: TRBV19
CDR3aa: CVSSITSSSYNEQFF

d_gene: .
j_gene: TRBJ1-1
v_gene: TRBV2
CDR3aa: CASSGQRLNTEAFF

d_gene: .
j_gene: TRBJ2-6
v_gene: TRBV12-3/TRBV12-4
CDR3aa: CASTPRSAGANVLTF

d_gene: .
j_gene: TRBJ2-1
v_gene: TRBV2
CDR3aa: CASTTGRDSYEQFF

d_gene: TRBD2
j_gene: TRBJ2-1
v_gene: TRBV4-1
CDR3aa: CASSQVGGGYYNEQFF

d_gene: .
j_gene: TRBJ2-3
v_gene: TRBV20-1
CDR3aa: CSARDRWGRDTQYF

d_gene: TRBD1
j_gene: TRBJ2-3
v_gene: TRBV9
CDR3aa: CASSPNGQGTDTQYF

d_gene: TRBD1
j_gene: TRBJ2-5
v_gene: TRBV5-1
CDR3aa: CASSLGAGQESTQKQYF

d_gene: TRBD2
j_gene: TRBJ2-5
v_gene: TRBV4-2
CDR3aa: CASSQVPGLAPETQYF

d_gene: .
j_gene: .
v_gene: TRBV9
CDR3aa: CASSVETGGEQYF

d_gene: .
j_gene: TRBJ1-2
v_gene: TRBV6-6
CDR3aa: CASSTDNNYGYTF

d_gene: .
j_gene: TRBJ2-5
v_gene: TRBV9
CDR3aa: CASSAEEGRRGETQYF

d_gene: TRBD2
j_gene: TRBJ2-3
v_gene: TRBV7-9
CDR3aa: CASSPGGISADTQYF

d_gene: .
j_gene: TRBJ2-1
v_gene: TRBV4-1
CDR3aa: CASSRTDSYNEQFF

d_gene: TRBD2
j_gene: TRBJ2-4
v_gene: TRBV12-3/TRBV12-4
CDR3aa: CASSLGGRVKNIQYF

d_gene: .
j_gene: TRBJ2-4
v_gene: TRBV6-2/TRBV6-3
CDR3aa: CASSHEGVSPIAAKNIQYF

d_gene: .
j_gene: TRBJ2-1
v_gene: TRBV3-1
CDR3aa: CASSQEYTGLGTSEQFF

d_gene: .
j_gene: TRBJ2-6
v_gene: TRBV10-3
CDR3aa: CAISESDNSGANVLTF

d_gene: .
j_gene: TRBJ2-4
v_gene: TRBV28
CDR3aa: CASSLGHPGKNIQYF

d_gene: .
j_gene: TRBJ1-2
v_gene: TRBV5-1
CDR3aa: CASSLSGGFSNYGYTF

d_gene: .
j_gene: TRBJ2-5
v_gene: TRBV27
CDR3aa: CASSPNLKWTQYF

d_gene: TRBD1
j_gene: TRBJ1-2
v_gene: TRBV6-1
CDR3aa: CASLGGTGIGGYTF